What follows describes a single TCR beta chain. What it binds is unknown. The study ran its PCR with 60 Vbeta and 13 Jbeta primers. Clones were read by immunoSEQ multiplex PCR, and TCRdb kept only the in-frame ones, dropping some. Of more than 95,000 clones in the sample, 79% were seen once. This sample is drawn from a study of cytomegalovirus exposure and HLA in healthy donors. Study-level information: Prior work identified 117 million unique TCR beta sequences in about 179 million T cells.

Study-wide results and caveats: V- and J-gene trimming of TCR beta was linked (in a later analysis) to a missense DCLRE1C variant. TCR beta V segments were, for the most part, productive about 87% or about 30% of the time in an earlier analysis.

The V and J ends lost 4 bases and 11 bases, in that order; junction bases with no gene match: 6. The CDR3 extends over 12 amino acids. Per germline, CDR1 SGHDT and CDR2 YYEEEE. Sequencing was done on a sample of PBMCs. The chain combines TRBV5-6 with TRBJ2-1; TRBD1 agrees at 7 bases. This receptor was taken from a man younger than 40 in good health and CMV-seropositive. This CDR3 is CASSRPTGQQFF. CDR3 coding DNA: TGTGCCAGCAGCCGACCGACAGGGCAGCAGTTCTTC.